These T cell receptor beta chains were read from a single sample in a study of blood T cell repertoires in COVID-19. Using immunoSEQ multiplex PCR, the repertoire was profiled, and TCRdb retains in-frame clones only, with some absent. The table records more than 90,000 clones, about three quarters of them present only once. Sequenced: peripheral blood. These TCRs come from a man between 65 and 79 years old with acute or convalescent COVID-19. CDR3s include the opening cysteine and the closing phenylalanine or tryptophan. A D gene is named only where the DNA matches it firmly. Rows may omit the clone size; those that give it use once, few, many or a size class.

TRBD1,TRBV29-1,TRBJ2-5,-,TGCAGCGTTGAAGAAAACAGGGGGCCGATGGAGACCCAGTACTTC,CSVEENRGPMETQYF
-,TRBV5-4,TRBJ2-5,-,TGTGCCAGCAGCTTGAATAAAGAGACCCAGTACTTC,CASSLNKETQYF
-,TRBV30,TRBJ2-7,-,TGTGCCTGGAGTGCTCAGGGCTACGAGCAGTACTTC,CAWSAQGYEQYF
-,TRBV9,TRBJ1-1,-,TGTGCCAGCAGCGTAGTAACAGGTTCGGTTACTGAAGCTTTCTTT,CASSVVTGSVTEAFF
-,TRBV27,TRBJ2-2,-,TGTGCCAGCAGTTTCTATACAGGGCGCACCGGGGAGCTGTTTTTT,CASSFYTGRTGELFF
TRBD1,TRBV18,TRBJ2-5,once,TGTGCCAGCTCACCGCGACAGGGAGAAGAGACCCAGTACTTC,CASSPRQGEETQYF
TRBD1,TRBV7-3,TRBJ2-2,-,TGTGCCAGCAGACTAACAGGGGGCCGGACCGGGGAGCTGTTTTTT,CASRLTGGRTGELFF
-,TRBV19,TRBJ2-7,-,TGTGCCAGTAGTATAGCACGGGACACCTCCTACGAGCAGTACTTC,CASSIARDTSYEQYF
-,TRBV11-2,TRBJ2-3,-,TGTGCCAGCAGCTTAGACGGGGTAATGGCAGATACGCAGTATTTT,CASSLDGVMADTQYF
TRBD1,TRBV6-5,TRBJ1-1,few,TGTGCCAGCAGTCAGGGGGCTGGTTTTTCCACTGAAGCTTTCTTT,CASSQGAGFSTEAFF
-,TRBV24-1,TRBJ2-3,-,TGTGCCACCAGTGATTCTTGGGGCGGCGCAGATACGCAGTATTTT,CATSDSWGGADTQYF
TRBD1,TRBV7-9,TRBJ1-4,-,TGTGCCAGCAGCTTAGTAGGGACAGGTCCAACTAATGAAAAACTGTTTTTT,CASSLVGTGPTNEKLFF
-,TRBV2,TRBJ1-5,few,TGTGCCAGCAGTGAAAGAACCGCCGGGGAGCCCCAGCATTTT,CASSERTAGEPQHF
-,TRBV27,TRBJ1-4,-,TGTGCCAGCAGTCCTAGGAACTTGGAAAAACTGTTTTTT,CASSPRNLEKLFF
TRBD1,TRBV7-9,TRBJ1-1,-,TGTGCCAGCAGAGGGGGCGACTGGGCTTTCTTT,CASRGGDWAFF
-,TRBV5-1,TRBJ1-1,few,TGCGCCAGCAGCTTGCAAGGGGTTGAAGCTTTCTTT,CASSLQGVEAFF
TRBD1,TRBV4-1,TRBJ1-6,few,TGCGCCAGCAGCCAAATACAGGGGGCGGACTCACCCCTCCACTTT,CASSQIQGADSPLHF
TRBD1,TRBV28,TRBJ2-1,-,TGTGCCAGCGTTGGACAGGGCGCGGGTTACAATGAGCAGTTCTTC,CASVGQGAGYNEQFF
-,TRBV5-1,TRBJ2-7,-,TGCGCCAGCAGCTCGGACAACCCAGGGAACGAGCAGTACTTC,CASSSDNPGNEQYF
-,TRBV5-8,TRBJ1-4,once,TGTGCCAGCAGCTTGGGAAAGACAGTGAACGAAAAACTGTTTTTT,CASSLGKTVNEKLFF
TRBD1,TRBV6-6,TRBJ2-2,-,TGTGCCAGCAGTAAGGGACAGGATGTGGCCGGGGAGCTGTTTTTT,CASSKGQDVAGELFF
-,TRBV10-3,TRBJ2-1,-,TGTGCCATCAGTGAGTCGAGGGGGGGGAATGAGCAGTTCTTC,CAISESRGGNEQFF
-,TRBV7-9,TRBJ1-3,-,TGTGCCAGCAGCTTCTTGGGGAGCGGAAACACCATATATTTT,CASSFLGSGNTIYF
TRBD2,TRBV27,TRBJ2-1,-,TGTGCCAGCACCCTGGGGACTAGCGGCTACAATGAGCAGTTCTTC,CASTLGTSGYNEQFF
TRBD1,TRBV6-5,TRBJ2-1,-,TGTGCCAGCAGTCCCGGGACAGGGCTGAATGAGCAGTTCTTC,CASSPGTGLNEQFF
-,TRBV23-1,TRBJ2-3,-,TGCGCCAGCATATCGAGGCGGGCCTCAGATACGCAGTATTTT,CASISRRASDTQYF
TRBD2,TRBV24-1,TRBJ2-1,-,TGTGCCACCAGTGACCCTACCGGGACTAGCGGGAGGCCCGGGAAAAATGAGCAGTTCTTC,CATSDPTGTSGRPGKNEQFF
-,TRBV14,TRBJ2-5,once,TGTGCCAGCAGCCCCAGGGGAGAGACCCAGTACTTC,CASSPRGETQYF
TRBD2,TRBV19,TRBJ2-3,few,TGTGCCAGTAGTAAGACTAGCGCTTTTTTAACTAGCACAGATACGCAGTATTTT,CASSKTSAFLTSTDTQYF
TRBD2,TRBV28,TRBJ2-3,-,TGTGCCAGCAGTTTATGGACTAGCGGGAGTAGGTTAGATACGCAGTATTTT,CASSLWTSGSRLDTQYF
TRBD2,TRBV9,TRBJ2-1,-,TGTGCCAGCAGCGTATTGCCCAGACTAGCGGGAGGAAACAATGAGCAGTTCTTC,CASSVLPRLAGGNNEQFF
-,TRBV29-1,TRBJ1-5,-,TGCAGCGTCGTGGAGGGGTTTTTGGGCAATCAGCCCCAGCATTTT,CSVVEGFLGNQPQHF
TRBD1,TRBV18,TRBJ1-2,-,TGTGCCAGCTCACCCGCCCCTACAGGGGGTGGGGGCTACACCTTC,CASSPAPTGGGGYTF